This TCR beta chain is drawn from a study of blood T cell repertoires in COVID-19. The wider study: The cDNA or gDNA used as material had been derived from T cells, B-cell-depleted T cells, or PBMCs.

Sequencing was performed with immunoSEQ multiplex PCR; in TCRdb, only in-frame clones are kept and a portion is missing. The sample contains 200,000 to 250,000 clones, 65% to 85% of which appear only once. Individuals aged about 18 to 89 years were recruited from about two dozen US areas. The origin of this receptor is a woman aged 40 to 55 who had recovered from COVID-19. The sequenced material came from PBMCs or T cells enriched from blood (not recorded which).

CDR3 sequence reads: CASSRDLQGEQYV. DNA of the CDR3: TGTGCCAGCAGTCGGGACCTCCAGGGGGAGCAGTACGTC. The chain recombines TRBV6-2 or TRBV6-3 with TRBJ2-7, with TRBD1 as a possible D gene (6 bases). Germline-derived CDR1 and CDR2 are MNHEY and SVGEGT. There are 13 residues in the CDR3. V lost 5 bases, J lost 7 bases, and 15 bases lay in between.